This T cell receptor (beta chain) derives from a study of blood T cell repertoires in COVID-19. The wider study: The United States, Italy and Spain were the sources of the acute and convalescent COVID-19 samples. PBMCs, B-cell-depleted T cells, or T cells were the source of the cDNA or gDNA that made up the material.

Study processing details: Researchers report that nucleated cell counts were estimated from reference gene primer amplification. Measured with immunoSEQ multiplex PCR; TCRdb has only the in-frame clones, and not every one. From that table come the V and J calls and clone size; the DNA was used to work out D and trimming. This table has about 210,000 clones, over 70% appearing once. Trimming took off 1 base at V and 8 bases at J, with 12 bases between the two ends. The germline V gene encodes CDR1 SGHRS and CDR2 YFSETQ. This CDR3 has 13 amino acids. The chain joins TRBV5-1 to TRBJ1-2; D is possibly TRBD1 (6 bases). Input material: peripheral blood. This TCR came from a woman between 50 and 59 years old with acute or convalescent COVID-19. The CDR3 spells CASSLTTGRGYTF. CDR3 sequence (DNA): TGCGCCAGCAGCTTGACAACAGGGCGCGGCTACACCTTC.